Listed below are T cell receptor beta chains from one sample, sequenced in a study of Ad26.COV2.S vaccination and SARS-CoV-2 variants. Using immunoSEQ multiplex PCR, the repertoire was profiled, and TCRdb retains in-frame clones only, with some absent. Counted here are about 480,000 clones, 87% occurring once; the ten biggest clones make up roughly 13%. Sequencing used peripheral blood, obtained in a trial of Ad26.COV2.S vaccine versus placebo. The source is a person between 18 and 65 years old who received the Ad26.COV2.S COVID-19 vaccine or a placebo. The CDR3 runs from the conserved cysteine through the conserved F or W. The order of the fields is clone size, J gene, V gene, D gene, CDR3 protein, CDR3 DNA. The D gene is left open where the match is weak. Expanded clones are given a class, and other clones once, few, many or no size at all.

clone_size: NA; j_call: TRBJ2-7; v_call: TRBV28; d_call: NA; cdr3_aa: CASSLNYEQYF; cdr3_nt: TGTGCCAGCAGTTTAAATTACGAGCAGTACTTC
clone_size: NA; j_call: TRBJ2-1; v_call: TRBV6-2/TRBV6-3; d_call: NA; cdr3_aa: CASSYGQGTINEQFF; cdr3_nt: TGTGCCAGCAGTTACGGCCAGGGGACAATCAATGAGCAGTTCTTC
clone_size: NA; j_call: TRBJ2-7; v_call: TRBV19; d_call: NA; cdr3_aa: CASSIIGRTYEQYF; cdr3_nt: TGTGCCAGTAGTATTATTGGGAGGACCTACGAGCAGTACTTC
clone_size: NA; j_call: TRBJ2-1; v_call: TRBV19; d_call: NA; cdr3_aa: CASTPGASRYNEQFF; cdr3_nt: TGTGCCAGTACCCCTGGGGCTTCTAGGTACAATGAGCAGTTCTTC
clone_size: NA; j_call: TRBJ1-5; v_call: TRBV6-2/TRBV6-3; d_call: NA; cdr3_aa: CASSNTLAGHQPQHF; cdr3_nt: TGTGCCAGCAGCAACACCCTGGCGGGCCATCAGCCCCAGCATTTT
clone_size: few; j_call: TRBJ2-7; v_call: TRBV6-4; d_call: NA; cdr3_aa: CASVYEQYF; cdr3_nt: TGTGCCAGTGTCTACGAGCAGTACTTC
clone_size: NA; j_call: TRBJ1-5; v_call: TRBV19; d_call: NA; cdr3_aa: CASSIKGQSQPQHF; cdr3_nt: TGTGCCAGTAGTATTAAGGGCCAGTCCCAGCCCCAGCATTTT
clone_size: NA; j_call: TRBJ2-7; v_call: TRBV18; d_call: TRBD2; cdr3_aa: CASSTGLAGAEQYF; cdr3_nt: TGTGCCAGCTCTACGGGACTAGCGGGAGCCGAGCAGTACTTC
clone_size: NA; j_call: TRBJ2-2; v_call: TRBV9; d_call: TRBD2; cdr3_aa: CASSVGVAGGTGELFF; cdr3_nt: TGTGCCAGCAGCGTAGGGGTAGCGGGAGGAACCGGGGAGCTGTTTTTT
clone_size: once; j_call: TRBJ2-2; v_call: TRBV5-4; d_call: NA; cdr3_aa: CASNRASNTGELFF; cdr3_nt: TGTGCCAGCAACAGGGCCTCGAACACCGGGGAGCTGTTTTTT
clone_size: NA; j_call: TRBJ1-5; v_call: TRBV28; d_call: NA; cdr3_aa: CAWGMGNQPQHF; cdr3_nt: TGTGCCTGGGGAATGGGCAATCAGCCCCAGCATTTT
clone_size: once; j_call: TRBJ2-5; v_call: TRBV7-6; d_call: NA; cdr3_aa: CASSLAGLIEETQYF; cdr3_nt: TGTGCCAGCAGCTTAGCGGGACTCATAGAAGAGACCCAGTACTTC
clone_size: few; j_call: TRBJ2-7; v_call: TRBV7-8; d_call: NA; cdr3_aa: CASSTIPSYEQYF; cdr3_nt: TGTGCCAGCAGCACGATACCCTCCTACGAGCAGTACTTC
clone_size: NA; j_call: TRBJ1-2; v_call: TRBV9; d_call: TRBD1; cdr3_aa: CASSATGTGRYYGYTF; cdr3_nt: TGTGCCAGCAGCGCAACCGGGACAGGGAGATACTATGGCTACACCTTC
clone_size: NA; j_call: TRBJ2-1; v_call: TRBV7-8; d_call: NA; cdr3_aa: CASSPRLYAYNEQFF; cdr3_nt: TGTGCCAGCAGCCCCCGCCTTTACGCCTACAATGAGCAGTTCTTC
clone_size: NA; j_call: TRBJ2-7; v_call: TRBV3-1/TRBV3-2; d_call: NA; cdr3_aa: CASSQRKPYEQYF; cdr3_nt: TGTGCCAGCAGCCAACGGAAGCCCTACGAGCAGTACTTC
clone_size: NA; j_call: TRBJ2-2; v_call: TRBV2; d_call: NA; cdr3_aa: CASVGVGGPKTGELFF; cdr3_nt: TGTGCCAGCGTGGGGGTAGGGGGTCCAAAGACCGGGGAGCTGTTTTTT
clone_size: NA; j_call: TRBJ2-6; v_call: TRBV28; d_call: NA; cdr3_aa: CATGRSSGANVLTF; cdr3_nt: TGTGCCACCGGACGGAGCTCTGGGGCCAACGTCCTGACTTTC
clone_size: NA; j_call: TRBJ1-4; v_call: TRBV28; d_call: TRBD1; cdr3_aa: CASKAGTGPTKLFF; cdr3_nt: TGTGCCAGCAAGGCCGGGACAGGGCCCACAAAACTGTTTTTT
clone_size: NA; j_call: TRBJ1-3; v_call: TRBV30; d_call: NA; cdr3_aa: CAWRVSGNTIYF; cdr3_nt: TGTGCCTGGCGGGTCTCTGGAAACACCATATATTTT
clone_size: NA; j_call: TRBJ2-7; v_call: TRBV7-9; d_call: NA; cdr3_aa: CASRPGTGTYEQYF; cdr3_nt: TGTGCCAGCAGACCGGGGACGGGAACCTACGAGCAGTACTTC
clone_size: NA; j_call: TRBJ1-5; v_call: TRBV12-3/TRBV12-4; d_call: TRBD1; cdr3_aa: CASSLDRGQPQHF; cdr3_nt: TGTGCCAGCAGCCTGGACAGGGGCCAGCCCCAGCATTTT
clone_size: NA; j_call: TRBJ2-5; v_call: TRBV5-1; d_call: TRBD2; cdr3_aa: CASSQLAGGGETQYF; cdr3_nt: TGCGCCAGCAGCCAACTAGCGGGAGGGGGAGAGACCCAGTACTTC
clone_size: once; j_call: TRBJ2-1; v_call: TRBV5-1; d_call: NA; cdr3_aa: CASSPGPRNEQFF; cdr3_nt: TGCGCCAGCAGCCCTGGGCCACGCAATGAGCAGTTCTTC
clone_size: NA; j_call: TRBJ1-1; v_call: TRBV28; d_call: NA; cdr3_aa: CASSTILVDEAFF; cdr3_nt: TGTGCCAGCAGTACTATCTTAGTGGATGAAGCTTTCTTT
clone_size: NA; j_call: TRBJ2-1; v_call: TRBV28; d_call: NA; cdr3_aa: CASSLSDGLNEQFF; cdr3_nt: TGTGCCAGCAGTTTATCGGACGGACTCAATGAGCAGTTCTTC
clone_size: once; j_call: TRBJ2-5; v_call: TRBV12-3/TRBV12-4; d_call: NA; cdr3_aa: CASTPGKETQYF; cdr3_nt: TGTGCCAGCACTCCGGGAAAAGAGACCCAGTACTTC
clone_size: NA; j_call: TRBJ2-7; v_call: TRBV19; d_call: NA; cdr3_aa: CASSEQGVGTYEQYF; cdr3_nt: TGTGCCAGTAGTGAACAGGGCGTTGGAACCTACGAGCAGTACTTC
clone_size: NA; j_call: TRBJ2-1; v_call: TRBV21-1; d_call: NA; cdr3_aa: CASSKVSPPPPSIPSYNEQFF; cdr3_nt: TGTGCCAGCAGCAAAGTCTCCCCGCCCCCCCCCTCCATCCCATCCTACAATGAGCAGTTCTTC
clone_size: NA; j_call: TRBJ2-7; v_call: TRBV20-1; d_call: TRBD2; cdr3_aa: CSASTGLAASYEQYF; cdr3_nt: TGCAGTGCTAGTACGGGTCTAGCGGCGTCCTACGAGCAGTACTTC
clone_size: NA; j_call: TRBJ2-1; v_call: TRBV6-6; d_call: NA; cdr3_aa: CASSYGSNEQFF; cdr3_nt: TGTGCCAGCAGTTACGGCAGCAATGAGCAGTTCTTC
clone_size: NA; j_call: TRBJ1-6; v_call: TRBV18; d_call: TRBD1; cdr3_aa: CASSLGQGNSPLHF; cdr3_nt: TGTGCCAGCTCTCTCGGACAGGGGAATTCACCCCTCCACTTT
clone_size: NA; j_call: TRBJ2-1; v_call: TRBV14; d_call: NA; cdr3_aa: CASSPLTRGSNEQFF; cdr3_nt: TGTGCCAGCAGCCCACTCACCAGGGGTTCGAATGAGCAGTTCTTC
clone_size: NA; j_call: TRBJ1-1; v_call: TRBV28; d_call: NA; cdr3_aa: CAYREGSAFF; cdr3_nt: TGTGCCTACAGGGAGGGGTCGGCTTTCTTT
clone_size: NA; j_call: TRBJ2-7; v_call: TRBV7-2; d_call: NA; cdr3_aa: CASSLALGLGQYF; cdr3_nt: TGTGCCAGCAGCTTAGCGCTCGGGCTGGGGCAGTACTTC
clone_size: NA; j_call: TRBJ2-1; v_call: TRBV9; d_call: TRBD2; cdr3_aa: CASSPLAGEGNEQFF; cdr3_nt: TGTGCCAGCAGCCCTCTAGCGGGAGAGGGGAATGAGCAGTTCTTC
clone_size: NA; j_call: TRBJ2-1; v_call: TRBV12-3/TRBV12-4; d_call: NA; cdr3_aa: CASSLLSGNEQFF; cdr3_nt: TGTGCCAGCAGTTTACTTAGCGGCAATGAGCAGTTCTTC
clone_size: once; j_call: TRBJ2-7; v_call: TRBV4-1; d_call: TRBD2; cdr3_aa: CASSQVGAGAPYEQYF; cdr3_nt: TGCGCCAGCAGCCAAGTTGGGGCGGGAGCCCCCTACGAGCAGTACTTC
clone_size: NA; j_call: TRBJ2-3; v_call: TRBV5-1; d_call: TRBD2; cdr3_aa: CASSLDGRASDTQYF; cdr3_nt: TGCGCCAGCAGCTTGGACGGGAGGGCGTCAGATACGCAGTATTTT
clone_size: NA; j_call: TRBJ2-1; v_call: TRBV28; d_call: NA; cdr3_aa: CASSPRVRGNNEQFF; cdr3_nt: TGTGCCAGCAGTCCCAGGGTGCGAGGCAACAATGAGCAGTTCTTC
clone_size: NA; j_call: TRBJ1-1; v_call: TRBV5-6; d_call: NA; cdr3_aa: CASSRDTEAFF; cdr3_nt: TGTGCCAGCAGTAGGGACACTGAAGCTTTCTTT